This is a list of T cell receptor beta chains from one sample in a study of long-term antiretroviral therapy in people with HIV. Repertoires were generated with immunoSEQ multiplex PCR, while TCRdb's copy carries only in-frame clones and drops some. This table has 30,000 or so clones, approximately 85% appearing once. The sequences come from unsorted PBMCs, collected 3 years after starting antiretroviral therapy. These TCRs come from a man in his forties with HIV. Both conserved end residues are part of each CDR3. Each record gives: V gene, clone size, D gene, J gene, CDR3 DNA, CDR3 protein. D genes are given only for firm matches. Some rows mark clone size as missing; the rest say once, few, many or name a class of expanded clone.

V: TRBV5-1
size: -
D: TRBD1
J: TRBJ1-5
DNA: TGCGCCAGCAGCTTGACAGGGGGCGCAGGGCAGCCCCAGCATTTT
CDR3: CASSLTGGAGQPQHF

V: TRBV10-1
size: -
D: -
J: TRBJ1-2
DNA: TGCGCCAGCAGCGCCGACGGAGCCTATGGCTACACCTTC
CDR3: CASSADGAYGYTF

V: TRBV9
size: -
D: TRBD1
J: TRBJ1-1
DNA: TGTGCCAGCAGCAGACGGACAGGAGGGGCCACTGAAGCTTTCTTT
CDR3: CASSRRTGGATEAFF

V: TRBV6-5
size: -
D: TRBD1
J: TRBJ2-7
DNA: TGTGCCAGCAGTTACACCAAGACAGGGCGCGAGCAGTACTTC
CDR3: CASSYTKTGREQYF

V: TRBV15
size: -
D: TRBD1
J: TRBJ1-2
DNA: TGTGCCATCAGCCTCACAGGGGAGCCACTTGACTATGGCTACACCTTC
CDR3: CAISLTGEPLDYGYTF

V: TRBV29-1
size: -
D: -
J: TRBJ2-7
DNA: TGCAGCGTCCGATACCTCTACGAGCAGTACTTC
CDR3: CSVRYLYEQYF

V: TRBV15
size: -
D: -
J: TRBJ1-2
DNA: TGTGCCACCAGCCCACGCCGAGCAACAGGGCCGAATGGCTACACCTTC
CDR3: CATSPRRATGPNGYTF

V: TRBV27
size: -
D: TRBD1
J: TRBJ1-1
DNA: TGTGCCAGCAGTTGGCAGGGGGCCAACACTGAAGCTTTCTTT
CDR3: CASSWQGANTEAFF

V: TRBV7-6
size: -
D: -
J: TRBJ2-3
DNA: TGTGCCAGCAGCTTTTTAAGGGGAGGTGGCACAGATACGCAGTATTTT
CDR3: CASSFLRGGGTDTQYF

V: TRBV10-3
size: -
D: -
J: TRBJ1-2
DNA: TGTGCCATCAGTGGGATCGGGGAGGAACCTAACTATGGCTACACCTTC
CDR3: CAISGIGEEPNYGYTF

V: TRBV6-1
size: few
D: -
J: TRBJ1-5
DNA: TGTGCCAGTGGTATATCCCGTGGGAATCAGCCCCAGCATTTT
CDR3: CASGISRGNQPQHF

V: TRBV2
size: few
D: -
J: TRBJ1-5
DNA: TGTGCCAGCAGTTTCTCCAGGGCGAATAGCAATCAGCCCCAGCATTTT
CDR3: CASSFSRANSNQPQHF

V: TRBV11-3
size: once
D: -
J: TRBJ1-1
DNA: TGTGCCAGCAGCTTAGCCCCCCGGGGATGGGCCACTGAAGCTTTCTTT
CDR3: CASSLAPRGWATEAFF

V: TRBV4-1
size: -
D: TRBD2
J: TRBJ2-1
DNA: TGCGCCAGCAGCGCGGGGCCGGGGAGGGGCGAGCAGTTCTTC
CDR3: CASSAGPGRGEQFF

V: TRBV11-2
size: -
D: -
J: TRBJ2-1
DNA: TGTGCCAGCAGCTTAAAGCGGTTCTCCTACGATGAGCAGTTCTTC
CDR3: CASSLKRFSYDEQFF

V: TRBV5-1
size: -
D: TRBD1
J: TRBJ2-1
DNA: TGCGCCAGCAGCTTACAGGGGGATCGATACAATGAGCAGTTCTTC
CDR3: CASSLQGDRYNEQFF

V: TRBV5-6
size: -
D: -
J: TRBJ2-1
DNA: TGTGCCAGCAGCTTTACATCCCACCCCTACAATGAGCAGTTCTTC
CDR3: CASSFTSHPYNEQFF

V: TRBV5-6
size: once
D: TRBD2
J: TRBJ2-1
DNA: TGTGCCAGCAGCACCAGGACTAGCGGATTCTCCTACAATGAGCAGTTCTTC
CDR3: CASSTRTSGFSYNEQFF

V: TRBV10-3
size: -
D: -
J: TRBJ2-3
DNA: TGTGCCATCAGCCCACTTGTTGGGGGGACAGATACGCAGTATTTT
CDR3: CAISPLVGGTDTQYF

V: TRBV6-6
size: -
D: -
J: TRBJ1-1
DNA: TGTGCCAGCAGTTACGAGTGGGACTCGGGGACTGAAGCTTTCTTT
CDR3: CASSYEWDSGTEAFF

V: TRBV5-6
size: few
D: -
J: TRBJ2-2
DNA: TGTGCCAGCAGCTTGATGTCTAAGGCAGGGGTTTCCACCGGGGAGCTGTTTTTT
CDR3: CASSLMSKAGVSTGELFF

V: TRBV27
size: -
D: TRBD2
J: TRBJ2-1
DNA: TGTGCCAGCAGTCCTCTGGGAGTAGCGGGAGACTCCTACAATGAGCAGTTCTTC
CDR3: CASSPLGVAGDSYNEQFF

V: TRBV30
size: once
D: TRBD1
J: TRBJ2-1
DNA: TGTGCCTGGAACGACAGGGCTTTGAGCAATGAGCAGTTCTTC
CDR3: CAWNDRALSNEQFF

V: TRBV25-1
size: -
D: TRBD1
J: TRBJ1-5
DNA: TGTGCCAGCAGTGCGACAGGGGGGGATGGCAATCAGCCCCAGCATTTT
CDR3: CASSATGGDGNQPQHF

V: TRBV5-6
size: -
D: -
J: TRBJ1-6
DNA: TGTGCCAGCAGCTTCTATAATTCACCCCTCCACTTT
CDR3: CASSFYNSPLHF

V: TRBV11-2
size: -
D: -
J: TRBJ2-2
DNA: TGTGCCAGCAGCCCAGGCCAATACACCGGGGAGCTGTTTTTT
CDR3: CASSPGQYTGELFF

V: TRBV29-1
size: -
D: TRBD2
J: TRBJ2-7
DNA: TGCAGCGTTGTTGGTAGCGGGAGGTCCTACGAGCAGTACTTC
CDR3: CSVVGSGRSYEQYF

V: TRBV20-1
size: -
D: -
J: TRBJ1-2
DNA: TGCAGTGCCCCCTGGTTCCTTGGCTACACCTTC
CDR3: CSAPWFLGYTF

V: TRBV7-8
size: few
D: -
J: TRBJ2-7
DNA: TGTGCCAGCAGCTTAGACTATTACGAGCAGTACTTC
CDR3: CASSLDYYEQYF

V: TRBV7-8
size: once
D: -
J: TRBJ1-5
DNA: TGTGCCAGCAGCTTAGTGGCAGGGGACGGTTATCAGCCCCAGCATTTT
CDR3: CASSLVAGDGYQPQHF

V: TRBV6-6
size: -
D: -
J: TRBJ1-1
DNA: TGTGCCAGCTCGGGGGGGGGCACTGAAGCTTTCTTT
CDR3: CASSGGGTEAFF

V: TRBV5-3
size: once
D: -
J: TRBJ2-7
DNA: TGTGCCAGAAGCTTGACGGTCGGGGTCTACGAGCAGTACTTC
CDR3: CARSLTVGVYEQYF

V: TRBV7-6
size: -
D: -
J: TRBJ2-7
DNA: TGTGCCAGCAGCAGGACAGTAGACTACGAGCAGTACTTC
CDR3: CASSRTVDYEQYF

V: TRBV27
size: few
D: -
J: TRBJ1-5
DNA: TGTGCCAGCAGTGAACGGATGAAACCTCTGCCCCAGCATTTT
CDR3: CASSERMKPLPQHF

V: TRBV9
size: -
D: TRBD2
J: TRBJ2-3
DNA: TGTGCCAGCCAGCGCGATACTAGCGGGGGGGGCGCAGATACGCAGTATTTT
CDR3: CASQRDTSGGGADTQYF

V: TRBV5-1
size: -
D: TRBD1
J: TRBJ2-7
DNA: TGCGCCAGCAGCCGCGGACAGGGTAACTACGAGCAGTACTTC
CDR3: CASSRGQGNYEQYF

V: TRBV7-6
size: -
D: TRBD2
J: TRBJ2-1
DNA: TGTGCCAGCAGCTTAGCCTTAACCGGGACTAGCGGGAGGACCTCCTACAATGAGCAGTTCTTC
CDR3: CASSLALTGTSGRTSYNEQFF

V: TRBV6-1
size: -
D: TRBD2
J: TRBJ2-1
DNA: TGTGCCAGCAGTGAAGCCCCCCCGGGACTAGCGATCTATGAGCAGTTCTTC
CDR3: CASSEAPPGLAIYEQFF

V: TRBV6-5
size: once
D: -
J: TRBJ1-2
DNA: TGTGCCAGCAGTTACGGCGGGGGTCCCTCGGATGGCTACACCTTC
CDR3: CASSYGGGPSDGYTF

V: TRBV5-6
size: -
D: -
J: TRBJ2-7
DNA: TGTGCCAGCAGCTCCGGGGGGCCCCTTGGGGAGCAGTACTTC
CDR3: CASSSGGPLGEQYF

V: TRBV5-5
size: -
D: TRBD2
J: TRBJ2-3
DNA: TGTGCCAGCAGCTTGGTTCGAGCGGGGACAGATACGCAGTATTTT
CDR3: CASSLVRAGTDTQYF

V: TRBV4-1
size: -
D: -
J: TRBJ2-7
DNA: TGCGCCAGCTCCCTCGCCGGCTCGGGTTACGAGCAGTACTTC
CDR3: CASSLAGSGYEQYF

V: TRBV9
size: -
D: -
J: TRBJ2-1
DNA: TGTGCCAGCAGCGTAGATGTGGCTGGAGGGGGGTCTGAGCAGTTCTTC
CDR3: CASSVDVAGGGSEQFF

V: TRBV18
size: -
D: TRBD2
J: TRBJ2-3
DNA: TGTGCCAGCACTTGGACTAGCGGCACAGATACGCAGTATTTT
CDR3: CASTWTSGTDTQYF

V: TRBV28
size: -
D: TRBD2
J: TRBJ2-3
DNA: TGTGCCAGCAGTTTATTCATAGCGGGAGTGGGATTTAGCACAGATACGCAGTATTTT
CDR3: CASSLFIAGVGFSTDTQYF

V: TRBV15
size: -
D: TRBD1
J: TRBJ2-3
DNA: TGTGCCACCAGCCCCGACAGGGGGCAACTAGTCGATACGCAGTATTTT
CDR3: CATSPDRGQLVDTQYF

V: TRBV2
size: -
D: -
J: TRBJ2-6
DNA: TGTGCCAGCAGTGAGGTCTCCCGCGGAGTCGACTCTGGGGCCAACGTCCTGACTTTC
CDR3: CASSEVSRGVDSGANVLTF

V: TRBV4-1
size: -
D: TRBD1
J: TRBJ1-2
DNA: TGCGCCAGCAGCCAACTTGACAGGGGGCGGGACGGCTACACCTTC
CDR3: CASSQLDRGRDGYTF

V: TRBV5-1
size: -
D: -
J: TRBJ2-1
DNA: TGCGCCAGCAGCTTGTCCAACAGGGGAGGCCAGCAGTTCTTC
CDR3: CASSLSNRGGQQFF

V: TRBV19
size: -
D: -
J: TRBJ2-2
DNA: TGTGCCAGTAGTACTATTAGTAACACCGGGGAGCTGTTTTTT
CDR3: CASSTISNTGELFF